Shown below are 7 T cell receptor beta chains from a single sample sequenced in a study of T cell repertoires in cytomegalovirus infection. No cognate antigen is known for these TCRs. TCRdb recomputed calls from the reads with MiXCR, one row per CDR3 protein. The sample includes roughly 80,000 distinct CDR3 sequences, approximately 42% seen only once; the top ten take 80% to 95%. This sample comprised CD8+ T cells from cultured PBMCs, obtained from culture after CMV antigen stimulation. Receptors originate from a human donor in good health (CMV status not recorded). Some clones in this sample may be carry-over from other donors' samples.

The V gene is TRBV11-3, the J gene TRBJ2-7, with D perhaps TRBD1 (6 bases). From germline, CDR1 is SGHNT and CDR2 YENEEA. The CDR3 runs 14 residues. V lost 4 bases, J lost 2 bases, and 12 bases lay in between. CDR3 amino acids: CASSSLDRPYEQYF. CDR3 nucleotides: TGTGCCAGCAGCTCACTAGACAGGCCCTACGAGCAGTACTTC.

J is TRBJ2-1 and V is TRBV29-1; no clear D gene. Trimming shortened V by 8 bases and J by 6 bases, and 17 bases separated the two germline ends. The CDR3 is 13 amino acids. Looked up from germline, CDR1 is SQVTM and CDR2 is ANQGSEA. The CDR3 region is CSCVAAEGNEQFF. CDR3 coding DNA: TGCAGCTGCGTTGCGGCTGAAGGCAATGAGCAGTTCTTC.

This clonotype has ten or more counts. The chain couples TRBV7-2 to TRBJ1-6; possibly TRBD1 for D (5 bases). The V and J ends lost 1 base and 8 bases respectively, with 12 bases between them. The length of the CDR3 is 15 residues. In germline, CDR1 is SGHTA, CDR2 FQGNSA. Here the CDR3 DNA reads TGTGCCAGCAGCTTAGAACGGGGGGAAGATTCACCCCTCCACTTT. It translates to CASSLERGEDSPLHF.

The CDR3 coding sequence is TGTGCCAGCAGTTTTCGTATCCGGGGGGGCACAGATACGCAGTATTTT. As protein: CASSFRIRGGTDTQYF. The rearrangement uses TRBV27 and TRBJ2-3; 7 bases line up with TRBD2. From germline, CDR1 is MNHEY and CDR2 SMNVEV (reference sequence). Losses at the gene ends were 3 bases for V and 1 base for J; bases not matched to a gene: 7. The length of the CDR3 is 16 residues.

CDR3 loop: CATQQGFEQYF. CDR3 sequence (DNA): TGTGCCACCCAACAGGGGTTCGAGCAGTACTTC. This chain uses TRBV28 with TRBJ2-7; 7 bases fit TRBD1. With V trimmed by 10 bases and J by 6 bases, 6 bases remained unmatched. The CDR3 covers 11 residues. Per germline, CDR1 MDHEN and CDR2 SYDVKM.

This clonotype was recorded many times. The CDR3, as DNA: TGTGCCAGCACCCTTGGGGCAGGCTATGGCTACACCTTC. Translation: CASTLGAGYGYTF. The rearrangement joins TRBV7-2 to TRBJ1-2; D perhaps matches TRBD1 (5 bases). Germline V CDR1 and CDR2: SGHTA, FQGNSA. The CDR3 has 13 amino acids. V lost 7 bases and J lost 4, with 13 bases in between.

V usage is TRBV19 and J usage is TRBJ1-1, with D possibly being TRBD1 (5 bases). From germline, CDR1 is LNHDA and CDR2 SQIVND (reference sequence). V lost 4 bases and J 6 bases, leaving 27 bases between the germline ends. This CDR3 is 18 amino acids long. CDR3 nucleotides: TGTGCCAGTAGTACCTCCTGGTCCTCAGGGCGGGAAGGCGCTGAAGCTTTCTTT. Encoded protein: CASSTSWSSGREGAEAFF.